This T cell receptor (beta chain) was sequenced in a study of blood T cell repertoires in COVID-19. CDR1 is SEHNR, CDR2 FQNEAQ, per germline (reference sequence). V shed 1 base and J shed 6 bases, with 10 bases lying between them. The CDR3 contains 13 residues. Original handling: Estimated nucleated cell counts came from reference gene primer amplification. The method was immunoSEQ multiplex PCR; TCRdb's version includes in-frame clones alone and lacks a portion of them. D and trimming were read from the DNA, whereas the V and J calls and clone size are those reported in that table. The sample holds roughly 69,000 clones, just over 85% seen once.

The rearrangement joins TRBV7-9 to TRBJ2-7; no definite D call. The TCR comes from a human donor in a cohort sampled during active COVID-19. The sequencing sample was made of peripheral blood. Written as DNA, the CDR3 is TGTGCCAGCAGCTTAGGGCAGCGCACCGAGCAGTACTTC. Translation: CASSLGQRTEQYF.